This T cell receptor (beta chain) was recovered during a study of siplizumab effects on memory and regulatory T cells. V gave up 0 bases and J gave up 5 bases, with 8 bases separating them. CDR1 is SGDLS and CDR2 is YYNGEE in the germline V gene. CDR3 length: 13 amino acids. Data came from immunoSEQ multiplex PCR; TCRdb stores just in-frame clones and leaves some out. The sample has tens of thousands of clones, approximately 96% seen once. The sequenced sample was naive CD8+ T cells sorted from blood. V is TRBV9 and J is TRBJ1-1, with unresolved D. This clonotype was obtained from a human donor in good health. In DNA form, the CDR3 reads TGTGCCAGCAGCGTAGGAGGGTTGACTGAAGCTTTCTTT. This sequence encodes CASSVGGLTEAFF.